The 22 T cell receptor beta chains below were found in one sample sequenced in a study of hypomethylating agent response in myelodysplastic syndrome. TCRdb's table, derived via immunoSEQ multiplex PCR, lists solely in-frame clones and lacks some. The sample holds some 9,300 clones, 83% seen once. Sequencing used bone marrow, obtained before or after starting hypomethylating agent treatment for myelodysplastic syndrome (not recorded which). Every receptor here comes from a human donor with myelodysplastic syndrome.

The chain carries TRBV5-1 and TRBJ2-1, with TRBD2 matching 11 bases. The J segment lost 4 bases and the V segment lost 3 bases, leaving 9 bases of the junction unmatched. This CDR3 is 17 amino acids long. Germline lookup yields CDR1 SGHRS and CDR2 YFSETQ. As DNA, the CDR3 is TGCGCCAGCAGCTCCTTCCCGACTAGCGGGGTATACAATGAGCAGTTCTTC. Translated: CASSSFPTSGVYNEQFF.

This clone appeared a single time. The rearrangement links TRBV27 to TRBJ2-2; no firm D call. The germline CDR1 and CDR2 sequences are MNHEY and SMNVEV (reference sequence). There are 15 residues in the CDR3. Trimming pared 5 bases from V and 7 bases from J, leaving 17 bases between. The CDR3 DNA sequence: TGTGCCAGCAGTCAGCAGACCCTCCCCAACGGGGAGCTGTTTTTT. It yields the protein CASSQQTLPNGELFF.

The V gene is TRBV2, the J gene TRBJ1-6; the match to TRBD1 covers 7 bases. Trimming at V came to 6 bases and at J to 10 bases, leaving 6 bases not matched to a gene. Germline CDR1 reads SNHLY; CDR2 reads FYNNEI. This CDR3 has 13 residues. Written as DNA, the CDR3 is TGTGCCAGCAGGGGGACAGTTCCGTCACCCCTCCACTTT. It codes for CASRGTVPSPLHF.

V and J are TRBV10-2 and TRBJ1-5, with 7 positions matching TRBD1. Germline V gene data show CDR1 as WSHSY and CDR2 as SAAADI. There are 15 residues in the CDR3. Trimming removed 6 bases from V and 3 bases from J; junction bases left unmatched: 8. CDR3 DNA sequence: TGCGCCAGCAGGCTGGGACAGACTCCCAATCAGCCCCAGCATTTT. It yields the protein CASRLGQTPNQPQHF.

This chain links TRBV7-9 with TRBJ1-2; D gene uncertain. The CDR3 spans 15 residues. Trimming stripped 1 base from V and 2 bases from J, with 11 bases between. Germline CDR1 reads SEHNR; CDR2 reads FQNEAQ (reference sequence). The CDR3 region is CASSLGAAPNYGYTF. In DNA form, the CDR3 reads TGTGCCAGCAGCTTAGGGGCAGCCCCGAACTATGGCTACACCTTC.

V gene TRBV5-1 combines with J gene TRBJ2-6; no definite D call. CDR1 and CDR2 (germline): SGHRS, YFSETQ. The CDR3 spans 16 residues. V lost 4 bases, J lost 0 bases, and 11 bases lay in between. CDR3 protein: CASSAATYSGANVLTF. The CDR3 nucleotides read TGCGCCAGCAGCGCAGCGACCTACTCTGGGGCCAACGTCCTGACTTTC.

V gene TRBV4-1 combines with J gene TRBJ2-2; the D is unclear. The germline gives CDR1 MGHRA, CDR2 YSYEKL. V was trimmed by 4 bases and J by 10 bases, leaving 13 bases between them. CDR3 length equals 13 residues. The CDR3 coding sequence is TGCGCCAGCAGCCTTTCTTTCGTCGCGGAGCTGTTTTTT. Translated: CASSLSFVAELFF.

The chain combines TRBV7-6 with TRBJ1-1; no definite D call. The CDR3 runs to 13 residues. V lost 5 bases and J lost 7, with 14 bases in between. The germline V gene encodes CDR1 SGHVS and CDR2 FNYEAQ. The CDR3 nucleotides read TGTGCCAGCAGCCCCGAGGGTCGCGGTGAAGCTTTCTTT. Its translation: CASSPEGRGEAFF.

J is TRBJ1-5 and V is TRBV30, with a weak D call TRBD1 (5 bases). This CDR3 comprises 17 residues. CDR1 is GTSNPN and CDR2 is SVGIG in the germline V gene (reference sequence). The V gene lost 2 bases and the J gene lost 0 bases, with 17 bases spanning the gap. The CDR3 region has the DNA TGTGCCTGGAGTCAGTCGGCCCCGGGGGGTAGCAATCAGCCCCAGCATTTT. Its protein product is CAWSQSAPGGSNQPQHF.

This sequence joins TRBV25-1 and TRBJ1-5; unclear D gene. The CDR3 is made up of 15 amino acids. The germline V gene has CDR1 MGHDK and CDR2 SYGVNS. V was shortened by 3 bases and J by 4 bases, with 13 bases between the two germline ends. The CDR3 loop is CASSDGSWLNQPQHF. In DNA, the CDR3 is TGTGCCAGCAGTGATGGGAGTTGGTTGAATCAGCCCCAGCATTTT.

V gene TRBV4-1 combines with J gene TRBJ2-3; perhaps TRBD2 as D (7 bases). The germline gives CDR1 MGHRA, CDR2 YSYEKL. The V end was cut by 1 base, the J end by 1 base, with 12 bases between. The CDR3 spans 16 residues. The CDR3 here is CASSQAREGGTDTQYF. The CDR3 region has the DNA TGCGCCAGCAGCCAAGCGAGGGAGGGGGGCACAGATACGCAGTATTTT.

This chain connects TRBV14 to TRBJ2-5; 11 bases match TRBD2. The better agreement between TRBJ2-7 and the DNA end casts doubt on the J call. This CDR3 region has 15 residues. Germline-derived CDR1 and CDR2 are SGHDN and FVKESK. The chain's CDR3 is CASSLGTSGTYEQYF. CDR3 coding DNA: TGTGCCAGCAGCCTCGGGACTAGCGGCACTTACGAGCAGTACTTC.

The CDR3 is CASSKQGMGYTEAFF. The CDR3 DNA sequence: TGTGCCAGCAGTAAGCAGGGAATGGGGTACACTGAAGCTTTCTTT. The chain links TRBV6-6 to TRBJ1-1; D possibly corresponds to TRBD1 (5 bases). This CDR3 has 15 residues. Per the germline V gene, CDR1 is MNHNY and CDR2 is SVGAGI (reference sequence). Trimming pared 5 bases from V and 3 bases from J, leaving 16 bases between.

In DNA form, the CDR3 reads TGCGCCAGCAGCTTGGACGGGAACTACAATGAGCAGTTCTTC. Translation: CASSLDGNYNEQFF. The chain recombines TRBV5-1 with TRBJ2-1; D perhaps matches TRBD2 (5 bases). Trimming shortened V by 0 bases and J by 3 bases, and 7 bases separated the two germline ends. The CDR3 runs 14 residues. Germline CDR1 is SGHRS and CDR2 is YFSETQ.

The CDR3 DNA reads as TGTGCCAGTAGCCCAGGGACGGATTCCTACAATGAGCAGTTCTTC. It codes for CASSPGTDSYNEQFF. This rearrangement joins TRBV19 to TRBJ2-1; D possibly matches TRBD1 or TRBD2 (5 bases each). Deletions cut 6 bases from V and 1 base from J, with 13 bases between. The length of the CDR3 is 15 residues. Germline CDR1 reads LNHDA; CDR2 reads SQIVND (reference sequence).

V gene TRBV7-8 combines with J gene TRBJ1-1; 7 nucleotides agree with TRBD1. CDR1 and CDR2 from the germline V gene are SGHVS and FQNEAQ. This CDR3 has 14 amino acids. The J segment lost 1 base and the V segment lost 4 bases, leaving 3 bases of the junction unmatched. In nucleotides, the CDR3 is TGTGCCAGCAGCTCTAACAGGGGGAACACTGAAGCTTTCTTT. Translated, it gives CASSSNRGNTEAFF.

The chain has TRBV27 and TRBJ1-2; D call uncertain. The CDR3 is 13 amino acids. V was trimmed by 4 bases and J by 0 bases, leaving 6 bases between them. The V gene's germline CDR1 is MNHEY and CDR2 SMNVEV (reference sequence). DNA of the CDR3: TGTGCCAGCAGTTCTCAGGCTAACTATGGCTACACCTTC. Translation gives CASSSQANYGYTF.

This clone was detected once. The chain joins TRBV13 to TRBJ1-2, with 10 nucleotides matching TRBD1. Per germline, CDR1 PRHDT and CDR2 FYEKMQ (reference sequence). V lost 7 bases and J lost 4; bases outside the gene matches: 12. This CDR3 region has 16 residues. The CDR3 reads CASTATGGYLGYGYTF. CDR3 coding DNA: TGTGCCAGCACCGCGACAGGGGGCTATTTAGGCTATGGCTACACCTTC.

V is TRBV19 and J is TRBJ1-5; a possible D gene is TRBD1 (5 bases). CDR1 LNHDA and CDR2 SQIVND come from the germline V gene (reference sequence). V lost 5 bases and J 5 bases, leaving 7 bases between the germline ends. This CDR3 has 12 residues. CDR3 bases: TGTGCCAGTAGTCCCAGGGATCAGCCCCAGCATTTT. It codes for CASSPRDQPQHF.

This chain joins TRBV6-1 and TRBJ2-7; D might be TRBD2 (6 bases). Germline CDR1 reads MNHNS; CDR2 reads SASEGT. The V and J ends lost 4 bases and 6 bases respectively, with 19 bases between them. The CDR3 is 15 amino acids. CDR3 DNA sequence: TGTGCCAGCAGTGGGGGGTCAGGCCCTAGCGTCGAGCAGTACTTC. Its protein is CASSGGSGPSVEQYF.

This chain connects TRBV29-1 to TRBJ2-3; D gene unclear. The CDR3 has 11 residues. Trimming cost V 7 bases and J 6 bases, with 11 bases left between them. Per the germline V gene, CDR1 is SQVTM and CDR2 is ANQGSEA. DNA for the CDR3: TGCAGCGCCGGAAAAGCGGATACGCAGTATTTT. It is translated as CSAGKADTQYF.

J is TRBJ2-5 and V is TRBV5-1; 7 positions agree with TRBD2. The CDR3 extends over 16 amino acids. Germline V lookup: CDR1 SGHRS, CDR2 YFSETQ. The J segment lost 5 bases and the V segment lost 5 bases, leaving 15 bases of the junction unmatched. This CDR3 reads CASSETSGAGGETQYF. CDR3 coding DNA: TGCGCCAGCAGTGAAACAAGCGGGGCAGGCGGGGAGACCCAGTACTTC.